A single sample is the source of the 3 T cell receptor beta chains below, sequenced in a study of post-analysis software for immune sequencing data. Study findings and constraints: There were five TRBV segments more frequent in patients than controls, and TRBV5-6, TRBV5-1 and TRBV20-1 were among them.

Sequencing libraries made from TCR beta cDNA carried unique molecular identifiers. Using its own MiXCR run on the PCR reads, TCRdb lists one record per CDR3 protein. The sample lists hundreds of thousands of distinct CDR3 sequences, roughly 30% occurring once. Their specific antigens are unknown. Sequenced material: blood. The receptors come from a girl aged 10 to 17 with multiple sclerosis.

The J gene is TRBJ2-1, the V gene TRBV5-1, with TRBD2 matching 8 bases. This CDR3 contains 15 residues. Looked up from germline, CDR1 is SGHRS and CDR2 is YFSETQ. After removal of 0 bases from V and 6 bases from J, the junction contained 5 bases not matched to a gene. CDR3 amino acids: CASSLGAGGSNEQFF. CDR3 bases: TGCGCCAGCAGCTTGGGGGCGGGAGGATCCAATGAGCAGTTCTTC.

The V gene is TRBV7-2, the J gene TRBJ2-1, with TRBD1 as a possible D gene (7 bases). V dropped 3 bases and J dropped 8 bases, with 17 bases sitting between them. Germline assignment: CDR1 SGHTA and CDR2 FQGNSA. The CDR3 has 15 residues. As DNA, the CDR3 is TGTGCCAGCAGCTTGGGAGGACAGGTGGTATATGAGCAGTTCTTC. Its protein is CASSLGGQVVYEQFF.

A single count supports this clonotype. The gene calls are TRBV7-9 and TRBJ2-3; D might be TRBD2 (5 bases). This CDR3 is built from 15 residues. The V end lost 5 bases, the J end lost 1 base, and 13 bases lay between the germline ends. Germline values: CDR1 SEHNR, CDR2 FQNEAQ (reference sequence). This CDR3 is CASSQLGLGTDTQYF. In DNA, the CDR3 is TGTGCCAGCAGCCAGCTCGGACTGGGCACAGATACGCAGTATTTT.